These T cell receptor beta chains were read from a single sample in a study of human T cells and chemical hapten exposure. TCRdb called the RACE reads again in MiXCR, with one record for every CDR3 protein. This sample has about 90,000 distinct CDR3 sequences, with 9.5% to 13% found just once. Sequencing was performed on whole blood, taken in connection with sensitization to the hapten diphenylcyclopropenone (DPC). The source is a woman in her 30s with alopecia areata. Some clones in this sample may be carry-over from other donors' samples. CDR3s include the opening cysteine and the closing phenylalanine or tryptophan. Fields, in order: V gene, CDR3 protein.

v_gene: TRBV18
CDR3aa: CASSPSPTTTNEKLFF

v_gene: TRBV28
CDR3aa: CASTTPGGGNEKLFF

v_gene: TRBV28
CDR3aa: CASLGGGYGYTF

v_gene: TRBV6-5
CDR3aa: CASSYDREKLFF

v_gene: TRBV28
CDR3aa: CASSLGTSGEQFF

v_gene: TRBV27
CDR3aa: CASSLGGGNEQFF

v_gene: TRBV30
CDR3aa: CAWSRPNTEAFF

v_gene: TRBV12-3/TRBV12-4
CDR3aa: CASSRDRRDNQPQHF

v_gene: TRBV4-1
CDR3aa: CASSHLLAGLGNEQFF

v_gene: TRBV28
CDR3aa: CASSSPTGIQETQYF

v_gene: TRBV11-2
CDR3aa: CASSTLKGGSGEQFF

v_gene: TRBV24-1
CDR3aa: CATSHHADTEAFF

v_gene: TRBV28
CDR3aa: CASSILGDPLHF

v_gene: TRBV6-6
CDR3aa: CASSPQGLSTEAFF

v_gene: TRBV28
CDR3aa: CASSLTDNSPLHF

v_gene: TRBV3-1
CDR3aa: CASSQVASNEQFF

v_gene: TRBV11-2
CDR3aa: CASSSPGTRFYNEQFF

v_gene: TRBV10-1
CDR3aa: CASSALTSAGELFF

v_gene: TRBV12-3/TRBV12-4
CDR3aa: CASSLGTGRRTQYF

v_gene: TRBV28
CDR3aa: CASSSSFLTAAFF

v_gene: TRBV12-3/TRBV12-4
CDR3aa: CASSPDISTDTQYF

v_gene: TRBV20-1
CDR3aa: CSAPGGSSYNEQFF

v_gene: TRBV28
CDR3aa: CASSFEGQVNTEAFF

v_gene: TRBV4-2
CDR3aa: CASSQDLPGGGLTNEKLFF

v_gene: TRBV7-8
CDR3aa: CASSFFRGPYEQYF

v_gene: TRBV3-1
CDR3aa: CASSQEGQGGNQPQHF

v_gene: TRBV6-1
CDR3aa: CASSGIYEQYF

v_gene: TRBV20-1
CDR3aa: CSARVITGAETQYF

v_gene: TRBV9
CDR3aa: CASSVGLAGGETQYF